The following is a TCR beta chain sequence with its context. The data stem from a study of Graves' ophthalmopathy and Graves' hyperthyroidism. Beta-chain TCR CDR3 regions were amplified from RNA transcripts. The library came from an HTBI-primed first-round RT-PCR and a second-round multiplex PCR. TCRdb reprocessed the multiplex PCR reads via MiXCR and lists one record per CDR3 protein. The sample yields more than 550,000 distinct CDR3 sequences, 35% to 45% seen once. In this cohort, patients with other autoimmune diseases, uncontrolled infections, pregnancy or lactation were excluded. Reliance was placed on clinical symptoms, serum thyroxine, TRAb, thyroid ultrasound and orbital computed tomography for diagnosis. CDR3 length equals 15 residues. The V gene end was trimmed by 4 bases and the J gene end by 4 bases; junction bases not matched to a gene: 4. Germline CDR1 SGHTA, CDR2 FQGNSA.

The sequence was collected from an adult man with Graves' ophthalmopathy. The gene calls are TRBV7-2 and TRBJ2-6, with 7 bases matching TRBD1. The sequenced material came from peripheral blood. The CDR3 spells CASSSQGQGANVLTF. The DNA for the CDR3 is TGTGCCAGCAGCTCCCAGGGACAGGGGGCCAACGTCCTGACTTTC.